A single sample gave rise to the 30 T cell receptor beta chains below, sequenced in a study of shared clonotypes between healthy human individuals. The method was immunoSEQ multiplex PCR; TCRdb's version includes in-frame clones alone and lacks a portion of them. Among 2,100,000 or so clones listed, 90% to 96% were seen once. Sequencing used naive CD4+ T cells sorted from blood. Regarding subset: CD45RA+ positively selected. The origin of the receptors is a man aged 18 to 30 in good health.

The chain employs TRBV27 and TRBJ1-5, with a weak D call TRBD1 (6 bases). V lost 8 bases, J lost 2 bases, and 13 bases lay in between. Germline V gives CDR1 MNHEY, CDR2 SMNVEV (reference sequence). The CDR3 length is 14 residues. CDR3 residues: CASRGGSGNQPQHF. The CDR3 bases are TGTGCCAGCCGGGGGGGCTCGGGCAATCAGCCCCAGCATTTT.

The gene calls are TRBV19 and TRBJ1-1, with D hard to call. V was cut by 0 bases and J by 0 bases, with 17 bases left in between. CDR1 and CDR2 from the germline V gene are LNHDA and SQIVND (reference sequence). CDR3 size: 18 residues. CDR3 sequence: CASSIDLERITMNTEAFF. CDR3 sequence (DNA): TGTGCCAGTAGTATAGATCTTGAACGGATTACCATGAACACTGAAGCTTTCTTT.

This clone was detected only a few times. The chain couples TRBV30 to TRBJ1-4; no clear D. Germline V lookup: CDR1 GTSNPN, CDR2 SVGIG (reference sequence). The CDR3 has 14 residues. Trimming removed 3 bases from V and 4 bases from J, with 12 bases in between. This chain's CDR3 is CAWRGGQNNEKLFF. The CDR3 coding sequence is TGTGCCTGGAGGGGCGGCCAGAATAATGAAAAACTGTTTTTT.

CDR3 amino acids: CAWTSGRGRETQYF. The CDR3 nucleotides are TGTGCCTGGACTAGCGGGAGGGGAAGAGAGACCCAGTACTTC. The V gene is TRBV30, the J gene TRBJ2-5, with 12 bases identical to TRBD2. The CDR3 extends over 14 amino acids. Trimming removed 4 bases from V and 4 bases from J; junction bases left unmatched: 4. Looked up from germline, CDR1 is GTSNPN and CDR2 is SVGIG (reference sequence).

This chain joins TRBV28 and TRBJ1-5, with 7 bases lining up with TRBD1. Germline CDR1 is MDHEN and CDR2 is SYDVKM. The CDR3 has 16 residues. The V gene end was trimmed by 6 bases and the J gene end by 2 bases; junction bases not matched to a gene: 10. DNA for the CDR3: TGTGCCAGCAGCAAGGGACAGTCCACCGGCAATCAGCCCCAGCATTTT. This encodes CASSKGQSTGNQPQHF.

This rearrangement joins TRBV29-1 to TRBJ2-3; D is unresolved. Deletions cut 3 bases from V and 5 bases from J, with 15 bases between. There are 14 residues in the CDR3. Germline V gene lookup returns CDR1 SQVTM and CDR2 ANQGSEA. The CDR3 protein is CSVDMGYPGDTQYF. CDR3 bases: TGCAGCGTTGATATGGGCTACCCCGGAGATACGCAGTATTTT.

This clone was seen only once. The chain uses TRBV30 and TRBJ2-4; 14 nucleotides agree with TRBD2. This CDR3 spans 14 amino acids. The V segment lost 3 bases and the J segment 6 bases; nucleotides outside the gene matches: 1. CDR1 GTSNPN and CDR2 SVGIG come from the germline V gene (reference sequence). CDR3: CAWRGTSGGNIQYF. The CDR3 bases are TGTGCCTGGAGAGGGACTAGCGGGGGAAACATTCAGTACTTC.

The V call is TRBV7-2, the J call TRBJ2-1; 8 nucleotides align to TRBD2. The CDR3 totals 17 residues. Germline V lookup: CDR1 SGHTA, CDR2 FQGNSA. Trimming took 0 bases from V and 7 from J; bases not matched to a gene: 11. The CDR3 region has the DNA TGTGCCAGCAGCTTAGCCTATGACCGTCCGGGAGGGAATGAGCAGTTCTTC. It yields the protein CASSLAYDRPGGNEQFF.

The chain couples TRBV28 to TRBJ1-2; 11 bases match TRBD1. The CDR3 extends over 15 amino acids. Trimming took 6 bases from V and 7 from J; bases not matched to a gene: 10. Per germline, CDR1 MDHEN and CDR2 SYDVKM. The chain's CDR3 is CASREVGQGARGYTF. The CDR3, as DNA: TGTGCCAGCAGAGAAGTAGGACAGGGGGCGCGTGGCTACACCTTC.

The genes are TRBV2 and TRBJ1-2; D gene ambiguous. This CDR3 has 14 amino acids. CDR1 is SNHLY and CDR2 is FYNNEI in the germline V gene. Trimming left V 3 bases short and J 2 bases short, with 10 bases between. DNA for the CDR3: TGTGCCAGCAGTGAGGGGTTAGGGAACTATGGCTACACCTTC. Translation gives CASSEGLGNYGYTF.

In DNA, the CDR3 is TGCGCCAGCAGCTTGGTCCTAGCGGGGGGTGCCTACGAGCAGTACTTC. Amino acids: CASSLVLAGGAYEQYF. The chain links TRBV5-1 to TRBJ2-7; TRBD2 matches 11 bases. The CDR3 extends over 16 amino acids. Germline CDR1 is SGHRS and CDR2 is YFSETQ. The junction had 4 bases not matched to a gene; V was cut back by 0 bases and J by 2 bases.

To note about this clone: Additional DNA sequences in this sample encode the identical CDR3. The CDR3 is CASSYSRQGVNSPLHF. DNA of the CDR3: TGTGCCAGCAGTTACTCTAGACAGGGTGTCAATTCACCCCTCCACTTT. The chain is built from TRBV6-5 and TRBJ1-6, with 7 bases identical to TRBD1. V was clipped by 0 bases and J by 7 bases; unmatched bases: 6. CDR1 and CDR2 (germline): MNHEY, SVGAGI. The CDR3 is made up of 16 amino acids.

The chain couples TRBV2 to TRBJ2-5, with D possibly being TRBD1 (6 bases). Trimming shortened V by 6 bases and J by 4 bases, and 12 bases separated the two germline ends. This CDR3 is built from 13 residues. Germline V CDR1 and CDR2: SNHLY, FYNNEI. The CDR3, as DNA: TGTGCCAGCAGCCTACAGGGTTCAGAGACCCAGTACTTC. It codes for CASSLQGSETQYF.

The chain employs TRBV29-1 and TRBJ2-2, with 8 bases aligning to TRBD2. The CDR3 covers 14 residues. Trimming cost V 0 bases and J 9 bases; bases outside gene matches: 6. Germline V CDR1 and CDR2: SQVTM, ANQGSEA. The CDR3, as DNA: TGCAGCGTTGAAGATAGTAGCGGGATCCGGGAGCTGTTTTTT. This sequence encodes CSVEDSSGIRELFF.

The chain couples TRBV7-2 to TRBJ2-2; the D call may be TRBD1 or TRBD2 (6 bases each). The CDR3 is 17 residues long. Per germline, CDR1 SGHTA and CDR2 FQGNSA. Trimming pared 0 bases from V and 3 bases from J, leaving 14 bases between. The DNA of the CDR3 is TGTGCCAGCAGCTTAGCCTACTGGGGGGCCGACACCGGGGAGCTGTTTTTT. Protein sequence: CASSLAYWGADTGELFF.

The CDR3 sequence: CASSTGSTEAFF. The CDR3 bases are TGTGCCAGCAGTACAGGGAGCACTGAAGCTTTCTTT. This chain connects TRBV28 to TRBJ1-1, with D maybe TRBD1 (6 bases). The germline gives CDR1 MDHEN, CDR2 SYDVKM. The V gene lost 5 bases and the J gene lost 4 bases, with 8 bases spanning the gap. CDR3 length equals 12 residues.

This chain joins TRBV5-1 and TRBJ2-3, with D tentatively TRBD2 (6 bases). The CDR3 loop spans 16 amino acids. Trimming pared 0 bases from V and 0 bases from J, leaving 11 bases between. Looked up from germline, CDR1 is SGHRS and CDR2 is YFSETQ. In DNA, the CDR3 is TGCGCCAGCAGCTTGGCCGGAGGGAGAAGCACAGATACGCAGTATTTT. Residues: CASSLAGGRSTDTQYF.

The DNA of the CDR3 is TGCGCCAGCAGCCTGGGACTAGCGTCCGGGGAGCTGTTTTTT. Protein product: CASSLGLASGELFF. V usage is TRBV4-3 and J usage is TRBJ2-2; 10 bases line up with TRBD2. The V segment lost 4 bases and the J segment 6 bases; nucleotides outside the gene matches: 2. CDR1 is LGHNA and CDR2 is YSLEER in the germline V gene. The CDR3 length is 14 residues.

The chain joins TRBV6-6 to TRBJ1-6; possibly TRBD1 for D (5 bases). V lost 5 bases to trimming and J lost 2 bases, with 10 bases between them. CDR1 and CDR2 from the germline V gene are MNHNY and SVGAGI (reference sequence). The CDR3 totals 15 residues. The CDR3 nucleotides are TGTGCCAGCAGTACGGAGGGGACCTATAATTCACCCCTCCACTTT. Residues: CASSTEGTYNSPLHF.

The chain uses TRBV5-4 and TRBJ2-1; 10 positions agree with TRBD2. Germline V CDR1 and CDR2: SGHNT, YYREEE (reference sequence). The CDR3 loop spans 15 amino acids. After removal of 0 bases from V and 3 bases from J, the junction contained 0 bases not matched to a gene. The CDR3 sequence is CASSLASGGYNEQFF. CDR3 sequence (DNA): TGTGCCAGCAGCTTGGCTAGCGGGGGCTACAATGAGCAGTTCTTC.

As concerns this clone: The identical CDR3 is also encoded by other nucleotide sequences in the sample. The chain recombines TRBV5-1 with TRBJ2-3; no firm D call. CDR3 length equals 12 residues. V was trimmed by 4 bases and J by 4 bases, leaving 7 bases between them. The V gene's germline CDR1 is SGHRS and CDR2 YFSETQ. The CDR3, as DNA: TGCGCCAGCAGCCCCCCGGCAGATACGCAGTATTTT. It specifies CASSPPADTQYF.

The CDR3 DNA reads as TGCGCCAGCAGTGAGTCGGGGGACAGGAAGGGCTACACCTTC. As protein: CASSESGDRKGYTF. The chain joins TRBV10-1 to TRBJ1-2; 8 nucleotides align to TRBD1. Germline V gene lookup returns CDR1 WNHNN and CDR2 SYGVQD (reference sequence). CDR3 size: 14 residues. J was trimmed by 8 bases and V by 0 bases; bases with no gene match: 5.

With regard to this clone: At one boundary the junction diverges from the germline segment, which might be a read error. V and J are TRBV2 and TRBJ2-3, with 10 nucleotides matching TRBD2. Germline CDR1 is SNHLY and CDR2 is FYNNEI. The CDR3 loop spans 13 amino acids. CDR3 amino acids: CASAPAAGGEGRF. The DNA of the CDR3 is TGTGCCAGCGCTCCCGCAGCGGGGGGGGAGGGACGGTTT.

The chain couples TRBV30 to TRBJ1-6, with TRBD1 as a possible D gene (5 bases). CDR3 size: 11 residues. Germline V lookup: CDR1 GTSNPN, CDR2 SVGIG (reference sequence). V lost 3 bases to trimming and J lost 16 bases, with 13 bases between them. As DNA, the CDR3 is TGTGCCTGGAGCGAATCCCAGGGACTCCACTTT. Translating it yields CAWSESQGLHF.

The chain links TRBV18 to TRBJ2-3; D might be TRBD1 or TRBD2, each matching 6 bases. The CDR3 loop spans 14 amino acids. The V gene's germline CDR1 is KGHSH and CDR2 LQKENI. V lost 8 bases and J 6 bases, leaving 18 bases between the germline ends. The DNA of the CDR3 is TGTGCCAGCAACCCAAACGGGGGCAGGGATACGCAGTATTTT. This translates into CASNPNGGRDTQYF.

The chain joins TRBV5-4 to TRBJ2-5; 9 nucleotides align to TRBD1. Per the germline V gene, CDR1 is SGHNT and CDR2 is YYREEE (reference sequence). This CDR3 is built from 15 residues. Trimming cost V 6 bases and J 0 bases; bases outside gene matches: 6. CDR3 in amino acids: CASTRQGGNQETQYF. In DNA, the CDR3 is TGTGCCAGCACCCGACAGGGGGGTAACCAAGAGACCCAGTACTTC.

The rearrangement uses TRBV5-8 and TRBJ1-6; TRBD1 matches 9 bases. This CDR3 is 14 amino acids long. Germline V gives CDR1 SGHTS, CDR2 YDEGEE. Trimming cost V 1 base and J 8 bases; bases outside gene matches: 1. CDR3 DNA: TGTGCCAGCAGCTTGACAGGGGGCTATTCACCCCTCCACTTT. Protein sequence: CASSLTGGYSPLHF.

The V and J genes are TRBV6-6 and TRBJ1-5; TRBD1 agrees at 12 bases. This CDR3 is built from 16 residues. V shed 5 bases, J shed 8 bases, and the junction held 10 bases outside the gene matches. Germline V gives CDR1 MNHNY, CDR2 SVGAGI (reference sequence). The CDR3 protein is CASSHHGTGGAEPQHF. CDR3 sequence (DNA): TGTGCCAGCAGTCATCATGGGACAGGGGGCGCAGAGCCCCAGCATTTT.

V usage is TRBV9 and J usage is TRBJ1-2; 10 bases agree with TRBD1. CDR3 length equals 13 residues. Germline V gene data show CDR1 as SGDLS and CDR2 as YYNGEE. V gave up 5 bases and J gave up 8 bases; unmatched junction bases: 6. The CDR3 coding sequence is TGTGCCAGCAGACAGACAGGGGGCATGGGCTACACCTTC. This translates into CASRQTGGMGYTF. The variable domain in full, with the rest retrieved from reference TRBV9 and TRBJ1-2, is DSGVTQTPKHLITATGQRVTLRCSPRSGDLSVYWYQQSLDQGLQFLIQYYNGEERAKGNILERFSAQQFPDLHSELNLSSLELGDSALYFCASRQTGGMGYTFGSGTRLTVV.

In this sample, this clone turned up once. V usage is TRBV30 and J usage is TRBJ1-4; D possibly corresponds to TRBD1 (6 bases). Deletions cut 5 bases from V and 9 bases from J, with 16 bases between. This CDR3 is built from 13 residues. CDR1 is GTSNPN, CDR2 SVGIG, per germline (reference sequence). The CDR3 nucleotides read TGTGCCTGGGGGGACACGGATAGGAAAAAACTGTTTTTT. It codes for CAWGDTDRKKLFF. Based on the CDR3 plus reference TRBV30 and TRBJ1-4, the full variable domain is SQTIHQWPATLVQPVGSPLSLECTVEGTSNPNLYWYRQAAGRGLQLLFYSVGIGQISSEVPQNLSASRPQDRQFILSSKKLLLSDSGFYLCAWGDTDRKKLFFGSGTQLSVL.